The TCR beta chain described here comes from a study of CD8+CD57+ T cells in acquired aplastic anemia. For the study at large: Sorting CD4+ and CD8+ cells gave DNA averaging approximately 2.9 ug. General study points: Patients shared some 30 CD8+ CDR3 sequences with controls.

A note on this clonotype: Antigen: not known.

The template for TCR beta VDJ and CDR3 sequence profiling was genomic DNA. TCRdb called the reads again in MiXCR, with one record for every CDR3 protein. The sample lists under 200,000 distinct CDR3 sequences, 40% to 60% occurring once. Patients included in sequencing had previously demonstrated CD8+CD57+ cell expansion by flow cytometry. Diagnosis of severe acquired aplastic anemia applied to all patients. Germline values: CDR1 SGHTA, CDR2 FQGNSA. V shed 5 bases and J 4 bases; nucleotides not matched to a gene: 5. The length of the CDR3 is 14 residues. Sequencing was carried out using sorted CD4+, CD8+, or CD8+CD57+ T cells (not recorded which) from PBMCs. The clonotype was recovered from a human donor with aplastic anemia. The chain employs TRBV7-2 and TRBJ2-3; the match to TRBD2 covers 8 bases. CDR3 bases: TGTGCCAGCAGCCAAGCGGGAGTCCCAGATACGCAGTATTTT. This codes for CASSQAGVPDTQYF. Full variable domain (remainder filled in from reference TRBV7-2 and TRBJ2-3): GAGVSQSPSNKVTEKGKDVELRCDPISGHTALYWYRQSLGQGLEFLIYFQGNSAPDKSGLPSDRFSAERTGGSVSTLTIQRTQQEDSAVYLCASSQAGVPDTQYFGPGTRLTVL.